This TCR beta chain was sequenced during a study of cytomegalovirus exposure and HLA in healthy donors. Germline values: CDR1 WNHNN, CDR2 SYGVQD (reference sequence). The CDR3 contains 17 residues. V was clipped by 0 bases and J by 0 bases, with 14 bases between them. Study-level points and caveats: Association of a missense DCLRE1C variant with TCR beta V- and J-gene trimming was reported in a later analysis. Several of the most significant clusters appeared linked to common viral pathogens, based on a later analysis. Overall, roughly 150 TCR beta chains were annotated as cytomegalovirus-associated. As confirmed in vitro, a few CMV-associated chains were specific for CMV antigens.

PCR employed 60 Vbeta and 13 Jbeta primers. Clones were sequenced by immunoSEQ multiplex PCR, and TCRdb holds only the in-frame ones, with some missing. The profile shows over 90,000 clones, around 73% of them singletons. Note on this clone: Its antigen remains unidentified.

V gene TRBV10-1 combines with J gene TRBJ1-1; D gene ambiguous. The sequencing sample was made of PBMCs. This sequence originates from a middle-aged man in good health and CMV-seronegative. In DNA, the CDR3 is TGCGCCAGCAGTGAGTCTAGAGGGCGTGAAGTGAACACTGAAGCTTTCTTT. This gives the protein CASSESRGREVNTEAFF.